Listed below are T cell receptor beta chains from one sample, sequenced in a study of T cell changes during pregnancy in multiple sclerosis. Libraries were prepared by immunoSEQ multiplex PCR; TCRdb keeps only in-frame clonotypes and omits some of them. The sample includes around 30,000 clones, about 93% of them seen just once. Sequencing was performed on CD4+ T cells from peripheral blood mononuclear cells, taken after pregnancy. These receptors were taken from a female donor with multiple sclerosis, enrolled in a pregnancy study. The CDR3 runs from the conserved cysteine through the conserved F or W. A D gene is named only where the DNA matches it firmly. For some rows the clone size is stated as once, few or many, or as a class when expanded; others skip it.

abundance	v_gene	d_gene	j_gene	CDR3nt	CDR3aa
.	TRBV6-4	TRBD1	TRBJ1-5	TGTGCCAGCAGCGACAGGGAGAATCAGCCCCAGCATTTT	CASSDRENQPQHF
.	TRBV12-5	.	TRBJ2-1	TGTGCTAGTGGTTTACTAGATGGATGGCAGTTCTTC	CASGLLDGWQFF
.	TRBV10-3	.	TRBJ1-1	TGTGCCATCATAAGGCAGCGGGGCACTGAAGCTTTCTTT	CAIIRQRGTEAFF
.	TRBV2	.	TRBJ1-1	TGTGCCAGCAAAGGCGCCAGGGAAGATACTGAAGCTTTCTTT	CASKGAREDTEAFF
once	TRBV5-1	TRBD1	TRBJ2-7	TGCGCCAGCAGCTGGGAGACAGGGGGCGGCTACGAGCAGTACTTC	CASSWETGGGYEQYF
.	TRBV18	TRBD1	TRBJ1-2	TGTGCCAGCTCAGCCTGGGACAGGGGGGATGGCTACACCTTC	CASSAWDRGDGYTF
.	TRBV7-2	.	TRBJ1-2	TGTGCCAGCAGCTCAAATGGGGCCTCCTATGGCTACACCTTC	CASSSNGASYGYTF
.	TRBV30	.	TRBJ2-2	TGTGCCTGGAGTGTACGAAGAGGCGGGGAGCTGTTTTTT	CAWSVRRGGELFF
.	TRBV7-8	.	TRBJ1-1	TGTGCCAGCAGCTTATGGTCGGCGGGGAACACTGAAGCTTTCTTT	CASSLWSAGNTEAFF
once	TRBV7-3	.	TRBJ1-1	TGTGCCAGCCTCCAGGGGCCGAACACTGAAGCTTTCTTT	CASLQGPNTEAFF
.	TRBV7-2	TRBD2	TRBJ2-3	TGTGCCAGCAGCTTAGCCCCCCGACTAGGCATAGCGGGAGAACTCGCCACAGATACGCAGTATTTT	CASSLAPRLGIAGELATDTQYF
.	TRBV2	.	TRBJ1-1	TGTGCCAGCAGTGAAGGTGCGGGGAACACTGAAGCTTTCTTT	CASSEGAGNTEAFF
.	TRBV19	.	TRBJ1-1	TGTGCCAGTAGTATAAGCGGGGGAGTCCCTGAAGCTTTCTTT	CASSISGGVPEAFF
.	TRBV9	.	TRBJ2-7	TGTGCCAGCAGCATTTCCGGGACTTCCAAATCCCACGAGCAGTACTTC	CASSISGTSKSHEQYF
.	TRBV10-3	TRBD1	TRBJ1-5	TGTGCCATCAGGCGACAGGGGGATCAGCCCCAGCATTTT	CAIRRQGDQPQHF
.	TRBV6-5	.	TRBJ2-3	TGTGCCAGCAGTTCCGGGGATAGCGCGTTGACAGATACGCAGTATTTT	CASSSGDSALTDTQYF
.	TRBV27	.	TRBJ2-7	TGTGCCAGCAGTTCTCCAGGAGGCCGATACGAGCAGTACTTC	CASSSPGGRYEQYF
.	TRBV5-1	.	TRBJ2-3	TGCGCCAGCAGCTTGGGTCGGTTCAGCACAGATACGCAGTATTTT	CASSLGRFSTDTQYF
.	TRBV27	.	TRBJ2-2	TGTGCCAGCAGTTTGGTGGGAGCGAACACCGGGGAGCTGTTTTTT	CASSLVGANTGELFF
.	TRBV28	.	TRBJ1-6	TGTGCCAGCAGTTTCGACACGAAAAGAAATTCACCCCTCCACTTT	CASSFDTKRNSPLHF
once	TRBV7-9	.	TRBJ1-2	TGTGCCAGCAGCTTAGGGGCCGCGGGAAGGTATGGCTACACCTTC	CASSLGAAGRYGYTF
few	TRBV7-3	.	TRBJ1-6	TGTGCCAGCACCAAGCGTCGTAATTCACCCCTCCACTTT	CASTKRRNSPLHF
.	TRBV10-1	TRBD1	TRBJ2-7	TGCGCCAGCAGTTGCCCAGGACAGGCCCACGAGCAGTACTTC	CASSCPGQAHEQYF
.	TRBV29-1	TRBD1	TRBJ2-2	TGCAGCGTTGAGCAGACAGCGACAGGGACCGGGGAGCTGTTTTTT	CSVEQTATGTGELFF
.	TRBV5-1	.	TRBJ1-2	TGCGCCAGCAGCTCTCATTCCGGGGACTATGGCTACACCTTC	CASSSHSGDYGYTF
.	TRBV7-9	TRBD1	TRBJ1-5	TGTGCCAGCAGCTCAATGACAGGGGCGATGAATCAGCCCCAGCATTTT	CASSSMTGAMNQPQHF
.	TRBV29-1	TRBD2	TRBJ2-5	TGCAGCGGAACTAGCGCCTCAGAGACCCAGTACTTC	CSGTSASETQYF
.	TRBV30	TRBD2	TRBJ2-7	TGTGCCTGGGCCTGGGGACTAGCGGGGATCTACGAGCAGTACTTC	CAWAWGLAGIYEQYF
once	TRBV29-1	TRBD1	TRBJ1-1	TGCAGCGTTGAAGGACAGGGAACTTTCTTT	CSVEGQGTFF
.	TRBV7-8	.	TRBJ2-1	TGTGCCAGCAGCCCCCGGAGGGGGCCCAACAATGAGCAGTTCTTC	CASSPRRGPNNEQFF
.	TRBV7-3	.	TRBJ2-3	TGTGCCAGCAGCTCCCCCGGGACAGATACGCAGTATTTT	CASSSPGTDTQYF
.	TRBV7-2	.	TRBJ1-6	TGTGCCAGCAGCTTACAGGGTTCCTATAATTCACCCCTCCACTTT	CASSLQGSYNSPLHF
.	TRBV29-1	.	TRBJ2-7	TGCAGCGTTGGGTTTATGGAGACCCTCTACGAGCAGTACTTC	CSVGFMETLYEQYF
.	TRBV7-9	TRBD2	TRBJ2-1	TGTGCCAGCAGCTCTCAGACTCCTCAGCTAGCGGACAATGAGCAGTTCTTC	CASSSQTPQLADNEQFF
.	TRBV20-1	TRBD1	TRBJ1-1	TGCAGTGCGAAGAGGGGGCCTGAAGCTTTCTTT	CSAKRGPEAFF
few	TRBV13	TRBD1	TRBJ2-1	TGTGCCAGCACCAAATATACAGGGGGAAAATACAATGAGCAGTTCTTC	CASTKYTGGKYNEQFF
.	TRBV19	TRBD1	TRBJ2-5	TGTGCCAGTAGTATAGGACAGGGTGTAGAGACCCAGTACTTC	CASSIGQGVETQYF
.	TRBV23-1	.	TRBJ2-5	TGCGCCAGCAGTCGACGACTTGGCGATGTGTACCAAGAGACCCAGTACTTC	CASSRRLGDVYQETQYF
.	TRBV7-2	TRBD1	TRBJ2-3	TGTGCCAGCACCGGAGCAGGGGGCTTAGATACGCAGTATTTT	CASTGAGGLDTQYF
.	TRBV7-2	.	TRBJ1-3	TGTGCCAGCAGCTTATCGCAGGCTCAACTTGGAAACACCATATATTTT	CASSLSQAQLGNTIYF
.	TRBV7-2	TRBD2	TRBJ2-7	TGTGCCAGCCGACCGACTAGCGGGACCTCCTACGAGCAGTACTTC	CASRPTSGTSYEQYF
once	TRBV19	TRBD1	TRBJ1-5	TGTGCCAGTAGTATAATGACAGGGCAGAATCAGCCCCAGCATTTT	CASSIMTGQNQPQHF
.	TRBV6-1	TRBD2	TRBJ2-2	TGTGCCAGCAGAGAAGGTGCGGGACTAGGATCCGGGGAGCTGTTTTTT	CASREGAGLGSGELFF
few	TRBV2	.	TRBJ1-1	TGTGCCAGCAGTGAATGGAGTATTAACACTGAAGCTTTCTTT	CASSEWSINTEAFF
.	TRBV7-2	TRBD2	TRBJ2-1	TGTGCCAGCAGCCTACTAGCGGGGGGTGGCTACAATGAGCAGTTCTTC	CASSLLAGGGYNEQFF
once	TRBV4-2	TRBD1	TRBJ2-7	TGTGCCAGCAGCCGCCCGGACAGGGGGACCTACGAGCAGTACTTC	CASSRPDRGTYEQYF
few	TRBV19	TRBD2	TRBJ2-7	TGTGCCAGTAGTATCGCTAGCGGGAGCAGCGAGCAGTACTTC	CASSIASGSSEQYF
.	TRBV19	.	TRBJ1-2	TGTGCCAGTAAGCTAGGGGGGGCGCATTATCATGGCTACACCTTC	CASKLGGAHYHGYTF
.	TRBV27	TRBD1	TRBJ2-3	TGTGCCAGCAGTTTGGACAGGGACACAGATACGCAGTATTTT	CASSLDRDTDTQYF
.	TRBV2	TRBD1	TRBJ1-4	TGTGCCAGCAGAAATAGCGCAGGGGGCAGAGGAAAACTGTTTTTT	CASRNSAGGRGKLFF
.	TRBV12-2	.	TRBJ1-5	TGTGCAAGTCGCTTAGATGTAGCCCCCCATCAGCCCCAGCATTTT	CASRLDVAPHQPQHF
.	TRBV10-3	.	TRBJ2-2	TGTGCCATCAGTGAGCAGGGAACGATCACGACCGGGGAGCTGTTTTTT	CAISEQGTITTGELFF
.	TRBV6-6	.	TRBJ1-5	TGTGCCAGTATTCCGACCTTGGGGGAGGGCAATCAGCCCCAGCATTTT	CASIPTLGEGNQPQHF
.	TRBV7-2	TRBD1	TRBJ1-1	TGTGCCAGCAGCACAGGGGACGGTGAAGCTTTCTTT	CASSTGDGEAFF
.	TRBV7-8	TRBD1	TRBJ1-3	TGTGCCAGCAGCGGTCTCCCCGGGACAGGAACATATCACTCTGGAAACACCATATATTTT	CASSGLPGTGTYHSGNTIYF
few	TRBV30	.	TRBJ1-1	TGTGCCTGGAGGACGAGGGGGAGGGGTATGAACACTGAAGCTTTCTTT	CAWRTRGRGMNTEAFF
few	TRBV29-1	TRBD1	TRBJ1-2	TGCAGCGTTGGAGTTAAAACCGGGACAGGAAACTATGGCTACACCTTC	CSVGVKTGTGNYGYTF
.	TRBV19	TRBD1	TRBJ2-7	TGTGCCAGTAGTATAGCGGGACAGGGCTACGAGCAGTACTTC	CASSIAGQGYEQYF